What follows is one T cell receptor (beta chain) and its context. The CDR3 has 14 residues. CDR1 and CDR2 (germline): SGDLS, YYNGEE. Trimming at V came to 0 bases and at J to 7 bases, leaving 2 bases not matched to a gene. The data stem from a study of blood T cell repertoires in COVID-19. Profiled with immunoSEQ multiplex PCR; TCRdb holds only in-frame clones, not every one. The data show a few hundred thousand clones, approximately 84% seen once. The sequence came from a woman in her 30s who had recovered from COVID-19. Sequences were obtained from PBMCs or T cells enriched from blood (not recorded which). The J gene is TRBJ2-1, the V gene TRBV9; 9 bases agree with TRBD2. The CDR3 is CASSVASGVNEQFF. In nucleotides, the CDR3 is TGTGCCAGCAGCGTAGCTAGCGGGGTGAATGAGCAGTTCTTC.